Shown below are 16 T cell receptor beta chains from a single sample sequenced in a study of T cells of healthy individuals. One entry per CDR3 protein, called by TCRdb with MiXCR from the 5' RACE reads. The sample consists of around 63,000 distinct CDR3 sequences, under 20% of them appearing once. The receptor set was obtained from a human donor in good health.

This clonotype was counted between two and nine times. CDR3: CASSQEMAAITGELFF. In nucleotides, the CDR3 is TGTGCCAGCAGCCAAGAAATGGCAGCAATCACCGGGGAGCTGTTTTTT. This chain joins TRBV3-1 and TRBJ2-2; D gene uncertain. Looked up from germline, CDR1 is LGHDT and CDR2 is YNNKEL (reference sequence). V was trimmed by 0 bases and J by 4 bases, leaving 12 bases between them. The CDR3 runs 16 residues.

This clonotype was picked up a small number of times. The V call is TRBV12-3 or TRBV12-4, the J call TRBJ1-4, with D tentatively TRBD1 (6 bases). Trimming shortened V by 6 bases and J by 4 bases, and 12 bases separated the two germline ends. The CDR3 covers 14 residues. The chain's CDR3 is CASSPRGFNEKLFF. The CDR3 bases are TGTGCCAGCAGCCCGAGGGGGTTTAATGAAAAACTGTTTTTT.

This clonotype was observed a few times. The chain uses TRBV11-3 and TRBJ1-1, with D uncertain. V lost 2 bases, J lost 6 bases, and 10 bases lay in between. Germline CDR1 SGHNT, CDR2 YENEEA. The CDR3 is 13 residues long. CDR3 in DNA: TGTGCCAGCAGCTTATCGGTTGAAGCTGAAGCTTTCTTT. Its protein is CASSLSVEAEAFF. Supplemented by reference TRBV11-3 and TRBJ1-1, the full variable domain reads EAGVVQSPRYKIIEKKQPVAFWCNPISGHNTLYWYLQNLGQGPELLIRYENEEAVDDSQLPKDRFSAERLKGVDSTLKIQPAELGDSAVYLCASSLSVEAEAFFGQGTRLTVV.

The chain joins TRBV20-1 to TRBJ2-1; D is perhaps TRBD2 (6 bases). From germline, CDR1 is DFQATT and CDR2 SNEGSKA (reference sequence). The CDR3 runs 14 residues. V was trimmed by 5 bases and J by 5 bases, leaving 16 bases between them. CDR3 protein: CSAVPGTPNNEQFF. CDR3 nucleotides: TGCAGTGCTGTTCCCGGGACTCCAAACAATGAGCAGTTCTTC.

The gene calls are TRBV30 and TRBJ1-5; a weak D match, TRBD1 (6 bases). The CDR3 sequence is 13 residues long. From germline, CDR1 is GTSNPN and CDR2 SVGIG (reference sequence). V was clipped by 3 bases and J by 3 bases, with 9 bases between them. CDR3 in amino acids: CAWRGQNNQPQHF. The CDR3 nucleotides read TGTGCCTGGAGAGGACAGAACAATCAGCCCCAGCATTTT.

The chain combines TRBV20-1 with TRBJ2-7; TRBD2 agrees at 8 bases. The CDR3 extends over 14 amino acids. From germline, CDR1 is DFQATT and CDR2 SNEGSKA (reference sequence). The CDR3 coding sequence is TGCACCGCCCGGGGGGGATATGGCACCTACGAGCAGTACTTC. This sequence encodes CTARGGYGTYEQYF.

The rearrangement links TRBV7-9 to TRBJ2-3; maybe TRBD2 (6 bases). The CDR3 consists of 16 residues. V was shortened by 3 bases and J by 0 bases, with 13 bases between the two germline ends. CDR1 SEHNR and CDR2 FQNEAQ come from the germline V gene (reference sequence). The CDR3 protein is CASSFGGSLSTDTQYF. In nucleotides, the CDR3 is TGTGCCAGCAGCTTCGGGGGTTCCCTTAGCACAGATACGCAGTATTTT.

The table lists this clonotype with many counts. V usage is TRBV28 and J usage is TRBJ1-5, with 7 bases fitting TRBD1. From germline, CDR1 is MDHEN and CDR2 SYDVKM. The J segment lost 3 bases and the V segment lost 3 bases, leaving 5 bases of the junction unmatched. The CDR3 is made up of 15 amino acids. DNA of the CDR3: TGTGCCAGCAGTTTTCGGACAGGAAACAATCAGCCCCAGCATTTT. Translating gives CASSFRTGNNQPQHF.

This clonotype was recorded at least ten times. The chain combines TRBV29-1 with TRBJ1-2, with 7 positions matching TRBD1. V shed 4 bases, J shed 2 bases, and the junction held 4 bases outside the gene matches. This CDR3 is 13 amino acids long. CDR1 is SQVTM and CDR2 is ANQGSEA in the germline V gene. This chain's CDR3 is CSVAAGGNYGYTF. The CDR3, as DNA: TGCAGCGTTGCGGCAGGGGGGAACTATGGCTACACCTTC.

This clonotype has ten or more counts. CDR3 residues: CASSQVGEQFF. CDR3 coding DNA: TGCGCCAGCAGCCAAGTTGGGGAGCAGTTCTTC. This chain connects TRBV4-1 to TRBJ2-1; no definite D call. Germline CDR1 reads MGHRA; CDR2 reads YSYEKL. Trimming stripped 1 base from V and 10 bases from J, with 5 bases between. The CDR3 extends over 11 amino acids.

This sequence joins TRBV10-2 and TRBJ1-4; D is ambiguous. CDR3 length: 15 amino acids. The V and J ends lost 4 bases and 0 bases respectively, with 9 bases between them. Germline V gene data show CDR1 as WSHSY and CDR2 as SAAADI. CDR3 amino acids: CASSAPPATNEKLFF. In DNA, the CDR3 is TGCGCCAGCAGTGCCCCACCTGCAACTAATGAAAAACTGTTTTTT.

The J gene is TRBJ2-3, the V gene TRBV5-5; the match to TRBD2 covers 10 bases. Germline V gene data show CDR1 as SGHKS and CDR2 as YYEKEE (reference sequence). This CDR3 has 16 residues. The junction had 7 bases not matched to a gene; V was cut back by 4 bases and J by 2 bases. The CDR3 coding sequence is TGTGCCAGCAGCCCCCAGCGGGGGGGCTCCACAGATACGCAGTATTTT. This gives the protein CASSPQRGGSTDTQYF. Using reference TRBV5-5 and TRBJ2-3 for the parts outside the CDR3, the full variable domain is DAGVTQSPTHLIKTRGQQVTLRCSPISGHKSVSWYQQVLGQGPQFIFQYYEKEERGRGNFPDRFSARQFPNYSSELNVNALLLGDSALYLCASSPQRGGSTDTQYFGPGTRLTVL.

This clonotype was recorded a few times. J is TRBJ2-1 and V is TRBV4-3; TRBD2 matches at 8 bases. This CDR3 contains 14 residues. Looked up from germline, CDR1 is LGHNA and CDR2 is YSLEER. The V gene end was trimmed by 5 bases and the J gene end by 8 bases; junction bases not matched to a gene: 8. CDR3 sequence: CASSESGSIDEQFF. The CDR3 DNA sequence: TGCGCCAGCAGCGAAAGCGGGAGTATTGATGAGCAGTTCTTC.

The V gene is TRBV7-8, the J gene TRBJ1-1; D gene uncertain. V gave up 3 bases and J gave up 5 bases, with 7 bases separating them. The germline V gene has CDR1 SGHVS and CDR2 FQNEAQ. CDR3 length: 12 amino acids. Here the CDR3 reads CASSFLMTEAFF. CDR3 nucleotide sequence: TGTGCCAGCAGCTTTCTTATGACTGAAGCTTTCTTT.

This clonotype was seen a few times. This chain uses TRBV2 with TRBJ2-5; D possibly matches TRBD1 or TRBD2 (6 bases each). The CDR3 has 15 amino acids. Trimming stripped 6 bases from V and 2 bases from J, with 16 bases between. Per the germline V gene, CDR1 is SNHLY and CDR2 is FYNNEI. The chain's CDR3 is CASSLEGGPQETQYF. CDR3 sequence (DNA): TGTGCCAGCAGCCTCGAGGGGGGCCCACAAGAGACCCAGTACTTC.

This clonotype occurred many times. This chain connects TRBV5-1 to TRBJ2-5, with D unresolved. This CDR3 has 12 amino acids. The V end lost 0 bases, the J end lost 4 bases, and 4 bases lay between the germline ends. Germline V gene sequence: CDR1 SGHRS, CDR2 YFSETQ. In nucleotides, the CDR3 is TGCGCCAGCAGCTTGGAGGCAGAGACCCAGTACTTC. This codes for CASSLEAETQYF.